This passage covers 17 T cell receptor beta chains from one sample sequenced in a study of blood T cell repertoires in COVID-19. Only in-frame clones appear in the TCRdb table, and some are missing; sequencing was by immunoSEQ multiplex PCR. This sample has about 370,000 clones, with more than 70% found just once. The sequencing sample was made of peripheral blood. The receptor set was obtained from a woman in her twenties or thirties with COVID-19, enrolled during active disease.

This clone was picked up a small number of times. The chain recombines TRBV19 with TRBJ1-6; no clear D. V was pared by 5 bases and J by 7 bases, with 9 bases between. The CDR3 loop spans 13 amino acids. Germline V lookup: CDR1 LNHDA, CDR2 SQIVND (reference sequence). The CDR3 bases are TGTGCCAGTAGTGCCACAGAGAATTCACCCCTCCACTTT. Encoded protein: CASSATENSPLHF.

This chain joins TRBV10-3 and TRBJ2-7, with 7 bases matching TRBD1. This CDR3 comprises 13 residues. Germline V gene sequence: CDR1 ENHRY, CDR2 SYGVKD. V shed 4 bases and J 2 bases; nucleotides not matched to a gene: 2. CDR3 DNA sequence: TGTGCCATCAGTGTTGACAGGGCCTACGAGCAGTACGTC. This gives the protein CAISVDRAYEQYV.

The J gene is TRBJ2-7, the V gene TRBV10-1, with D possibly matching TRBD1 (5 bases). V was trimmed by 2 bases and J by 2 bases, leaving 13 bases between them. The germline gives CDR1 WNHNN, CDR2 SYGVQD (reference sequence). This CDR3 has 15 residues. The CDR3 coding sequence is TGCGCCAGCAGTGAGCTTGATGGACAACCCTACGAGCAGTACTTC. It codes for CASSELDGQPYEQYF.

This clone was counted only a few times. The CDR3 DNA is TGTGCCAGCAGCTTACGGCGCGGGGACGAGCAGTACTTC. Its translation is CASSLRRGDEQYF. The chain carries TRBV7-2 and TRBJ2-7, with D perhaps matching TRBD2 (6 bases). The CDR3 totals 13 residues. In germline, CDR1 is SGHTA, CDR2 FQGNSA. V was clipped by 2 bases and J by 5 bases, with 10 bases between them.

This rearrangement joins TRBV27 to TRBJ1-1; 10 nucleotides align to TRBD1. CDR3 length equals 15 residues. The V gene's germline CDR1 is MNHEY and CDR2 SMNVEV (reference sequence). Losses at the gene ends were 7 bases for V and 10 bases for J; bases not matched to a gene: 15. The CDR3 region is CASKSHRDRGPGAFF. For the CDR3, the DNA is TGTGCCAGCAAATCGCACCGGGACAGGGGCCCGGGAGCTTTCTTT.

The chain carries TRBV12-5 and TRBJ2-7; 12 positions agree with TRBD1. The germline V gene has CDR1 LGHNT and CDR2 FRNRAP. CDR3 length: 14 residues. J lost 5 bases, V lost 6 bases, and 5 bases had no gene match. The CDR3 DNA sequence: TGTGCTAGTGGGGAGGGACAGGGGGCGCACGAGCAGTACGTC. Translated: CASGEGQGAHEQYV.

The chain recombines TRBV24-1 with TRBJ2-5, with 9 bases aligning to TRBD2. J was trimmed by 4 bases and V by 5 bases; bases with no gene match: 4. Germline values: CDR1 KGHDR, CDR2 SFDVKD. CDR3 length: 14 residues. The CDR3 coding sequence is TGTGCCACCAGTGGCGGGACTAGCCGAGAGACCCAGTACTTC. Residues: CATSGGTSRETQYF.

This chain connects TRBV7-2 to TRBJ1-5; weak D call: TRBD1 (5 bases). There are 14 residues in the CDR3. V gave up 1 base and J gave up 7 bases, with 11 bases separating them. Germline CDR1 SGHTA, CDR2 FQGNSA. CDR3 sequence: CASSLGSGGQPQHF. CDR3 DNA sequence: TGTGCCAGCAGCTTAGGGTCCGGGGGACAGCCCCAGCATTTT.

The CDR3: CASSLIRWTGSGQETQYF. In DNA form, the CDR3 reads TGTGCCAGCAGCTTAATCCGATGGACAGGGTCTGGGCAAGAGACCCAGTACTTC. The V and J genes are TRBV7-6 and TRBJ2-5; TRBD1 matches at 8 bases. J was trimmed by 2 bases and V by 2 bases; bases with no gene match: 13. This CDR3 region has 18 residues. Germline V gene lookup returns CDR1 SGHVS and CDR2 FNYEAQ.

This chain uses TRBV9 with TRBJ2-5; D is ambiguous. The germline V gene encodes CDR1 SGDLS and CDR2 YYNGEE. This CDR3 is built from 13 residues. Trimming removed 0 bases at V and 4 bases at J, with 7 bases between. CDR3 residues: CASSVAGSETQYF. CDR3 sequence (DNA): TGTGCCAGCAGCGTAGCCGGTTCAGAGACCCAGTACTTC.

The chain carries TRBV5-4 and TRBJ2-7; 7 bases fit TRBD1. Germline V gene lookup returns CDR1 SGHNT and CDR2 YYREEE (reference sequence). The CDR3 has 15 residues. After removal of 2 bases from V and 0 bases from J, the junction contained 5 bases not matched to a gene. The CDR3 is CASSLTGTVSYEQYF. Here the CDR3 DNA reads TGTGCCAGCAGCTTAACCGGGACAGTCTCCTACGAGCAGTACTTC.

The chain carries TRBV6-5 and TRBJ2-7, with 9 bases fitting TRBD1. Per germline, CDR1 MNHEY and CDR2 SVGAGI. CDR3 size: 14 residues. V shed 2 bases, J shed 11 bases, and the junction held 10 bases outside the gene matches. The CDR3 sequence is CASSYGRTGDTKYF. The CDR3 DNA sequence: TGTGCCAGCAGTTACGGAAGGACAGGGGACACGAAGTACTTC.

The J gene is TRBJ2-7, the V gene TRBV9, with D perhaps matching TRBD1 (6 bases). CDR3 length equals 13 residues. The V end was cut by 5 bases, the J end by 3 bases, with 12 bases between. The germline V gene encodes CDR1 SGDLS and CDR2 YYNGEE. In DNA, the CDR3 is TGTGCCAGCAGTTCCGGGACATACTACGAGCAGTACTTC. Its translation is CASSSGTYYEQYF. The variable domain in full, with the rest retrieved from reference TRBV9 and TRBJ2-7, is DSGVTQTPKHLITATGQRVTLRCSPRSGDLSVYWYQQSLDQGLQFLIQYYNGEERAKGNILERFSAQQFPDLHSELNLSSLELGDSALYFCASSSGTYYEQYFGPGTRLTVT.

The gene calls are TRBV29-1 and TRBJ2-3; 10 bases agree with TRBD2. This CDR3 comprises 17 residues. Germline CDR1 SQVTM, CDR2 ANQGSEA. In DNA, the CDR3 is TGCACCAAGTCGGCCCTAGCGGGAGTTTACGGCACAGATACGCAGTATTTT. Amino acids: CTKSALAGVYGTDTQYF.

V and J are TRBV11-3 and TRBJ1-1; TRBD1 matches 7 bases. Germline CDR1 and CDR2: SGHNT and YENEEA. V shed 4 bases, J shed 0 bases, and the junction held 2 bases outside the gene matches. The CDR3 is 14 amino acids. CDR3 coding DNA: TGTGCCAGCAGCTGGGACAGAATGAACACTGAAGCTTTCTTT. It translates to CASSWDRMNTEAFF.

This clone was detected only once. V and J are TRBV11-3 and TRBJ1-1, with a weak D call TRBD1 (6 bases). The V end was cut by 0 bases, the J end by 5 bases, with 10 bases between. CDR3 length: 14 amino acids. Germline V gives CDR1 SGHNT, CDR2 YENEEA. The CDR3 DNA follows: TGTGCCAGCAGCTTAGAGACAGGTGCTACTGAAGCTTTCTTT. Translated: CASSLETGATEAFF.

The DNA for the CDR3 is TGTGCCAGCAGCTTAGTTCGGGGACTAGCGCCATACGAGCAGTACTTC. Translated, it gives CASSLVRGLAPYEQYF. The chain recombines TRBV7-9 with TRBJ2-7, with 10 bases fitting TRBD2. The CDR3 is 16 residues long. Germline V gene data show CDR1 as SEHNR and CDR2 as FQNEAQ (reference sequence). V shed 1 base and J 4 bases; nucleotides not matched to a gene: 7.